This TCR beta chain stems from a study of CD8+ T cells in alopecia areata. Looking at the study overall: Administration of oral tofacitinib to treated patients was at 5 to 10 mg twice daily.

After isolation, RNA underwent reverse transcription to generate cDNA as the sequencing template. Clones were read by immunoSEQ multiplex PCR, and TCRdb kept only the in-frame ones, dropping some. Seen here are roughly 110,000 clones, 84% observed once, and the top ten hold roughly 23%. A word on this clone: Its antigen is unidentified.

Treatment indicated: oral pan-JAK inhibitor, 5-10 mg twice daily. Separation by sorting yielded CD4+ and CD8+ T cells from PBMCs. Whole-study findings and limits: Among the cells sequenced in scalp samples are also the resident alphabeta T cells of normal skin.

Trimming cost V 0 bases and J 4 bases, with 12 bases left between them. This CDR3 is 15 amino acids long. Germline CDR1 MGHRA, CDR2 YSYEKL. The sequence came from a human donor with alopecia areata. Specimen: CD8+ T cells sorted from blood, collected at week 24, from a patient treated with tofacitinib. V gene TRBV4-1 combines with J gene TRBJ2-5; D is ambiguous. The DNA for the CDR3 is TGCGCCAGCAGCCAAGAATGGGGATTCGGAGAGACCCAGTACTTC. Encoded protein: CASSQEWGFGETQYF.